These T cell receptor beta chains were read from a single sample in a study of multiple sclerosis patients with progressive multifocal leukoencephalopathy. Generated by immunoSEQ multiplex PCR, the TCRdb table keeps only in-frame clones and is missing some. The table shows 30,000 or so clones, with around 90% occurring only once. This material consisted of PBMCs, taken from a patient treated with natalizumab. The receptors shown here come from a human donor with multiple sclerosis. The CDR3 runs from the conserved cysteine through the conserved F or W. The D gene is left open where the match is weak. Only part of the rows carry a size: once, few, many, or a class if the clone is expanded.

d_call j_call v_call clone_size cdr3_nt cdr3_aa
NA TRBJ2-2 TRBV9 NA TGTGCCAGCAGCGCAGCCACGGGACTCCTTACCGGGGAGCTGTTTTTT CASSAATGLLTGELFF
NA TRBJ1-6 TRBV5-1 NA TGCGCCAGCAGCTCCGGGAGTCCGGGGTCACCCCTCCACTTT CASSSGSPGSPLHF
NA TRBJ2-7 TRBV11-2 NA TGTGCCAGCAGCTTAGGTCAGGGCGTCTACGAGCAGTACTTC CASSLGQGVYEQYF
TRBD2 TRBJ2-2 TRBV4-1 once TGCGCCAGCAGCAGACTAGCGGGGCTGCCCTCGAACACCGGGGAGCTGTTTTTT CASSRLAGLPSNTGELFF
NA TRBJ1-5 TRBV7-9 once TGTGCCAGCAGCTCACCGGCTCAGCCCCAGCATTTT CASSSPAQPQHF
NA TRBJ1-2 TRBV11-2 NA TGTGCCAGCAGCCCAGACAGATACCCCAACTATGGCTACACCTTC CASSPDRYPNYGYTF
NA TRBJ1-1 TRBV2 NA TGTGCCAGCAGTGAGGGAGCTGTGAACACTGAAGCTTTCTTT CASSEGAVNTEAFF
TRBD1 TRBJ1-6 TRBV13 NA TGTGCCAGCAGCTTAGCTAGGGGGCGGTCACCCCTCCACTTT CASSLARGRSPLHF
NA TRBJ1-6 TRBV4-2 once TGTGCCAGCAGCCCAGAGGAGGACCAGGGGAGGTCACCCCTCCACTTT CASSPEEDQGRSPLHF
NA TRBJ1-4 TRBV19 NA TGTGCCAGTAGTCCGTACAGGGAGGAAAAACTGTTTTTT CASSPYREEKLFF
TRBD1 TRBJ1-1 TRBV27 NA TGTGCCAGCAGTCTTCAGGGACAGTTGAACACTGAAGCTTTCTTT CASSLQGQLNTEAFF
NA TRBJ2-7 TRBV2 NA TGTGCCAGCAGTGAAGAATCAGGGTACAGTAACGAGCAGTACTTC CASSEESGYSNEQYF
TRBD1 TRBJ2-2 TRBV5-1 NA TGCGCCAGCGGAGGCGGACAGGGTACCGGGGAGCTGTTTTTT CASGGGQGTGELFF
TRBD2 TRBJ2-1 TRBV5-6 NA TGTGCCAGCAGCTTTCCGGGGGGGCATGAGCAGTTCTTC CASSFPGGHEQFF
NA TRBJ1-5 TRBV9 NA TGTGCCAGCAGCGTAGACCTCTCGGATCGCCAGCATTTT CASSVDLSDRQHF
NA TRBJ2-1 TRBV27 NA TGTGCCAGCAGTCCCAATACTAGCCTACTCTACAATGAGCAGTTCTTC CASSPNTSLLYNEQFF
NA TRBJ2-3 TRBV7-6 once TGTGCCAGCAGCTTAGCCGTGCAGTGGGCAGCGTTGGATACGCAGTATTTT CASSLAVQWAALDTQYF
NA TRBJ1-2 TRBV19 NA TGTGCCAGTCAAGCTCTTCTGGGACCGCTTAACTATGGCTACACCTTC CASQALLGPLNYGYTF
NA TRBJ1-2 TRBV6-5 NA TGTGCCAGCAGTTACCGGGAGACCGGGGGAGGGGGCTACACCTTC CASSYRETGGGGYTF
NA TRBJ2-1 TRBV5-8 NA TGTGCCAGCAGCTTGGGACAGGTTCCCTACAATGAGCAGTTCTTC CASSLGQVPYNEQFF
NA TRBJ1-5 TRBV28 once TGTGCCAGCAGCTTGGGTCAGCCCCAGCATTTT CASSLGQPQHF
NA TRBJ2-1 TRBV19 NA TGTGCCAGTGATGGGGGGTACAATGAGCAGTTCTTC CASDGGYNEQFF
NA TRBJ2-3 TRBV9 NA TGTGCCAGCAGCGAGCTGCCCCGGGGGCCCACAGATACGCAGTATTTT CASSELPRGPTDTQYF
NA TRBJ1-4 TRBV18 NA TGTGCCAGCTCATCCCTACCCGATCAGGGGGAAAAACTGTTTTTT CASSSLPDQGEKLFF
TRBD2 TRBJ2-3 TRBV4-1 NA TGCGCCAGCAGCCACCCTACGGGGCGGGGGGCCTCTAGCACAGATACGCAGTATTTT CASSHPTGRGASSTDTQYF
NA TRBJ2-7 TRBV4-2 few TGTGCCAGCAGCCAAGATTCGTCCCACTACGAGCAGTACTTC CASSQDSSHYEQYF
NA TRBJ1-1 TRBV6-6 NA TGTGCCAGCAGTTACGCGTACGAGCACACTGAAGCTTTCTTT CASSYAYEHTEAFF
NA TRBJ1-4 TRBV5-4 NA TGTGCCAGCAGCTCGGGGGGTACTAATGAAAAACTGTTTTTT CASSSGGTNEKLFF
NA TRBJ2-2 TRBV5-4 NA TGTGCCAGCAGCTTGACAGGGAGTCTCGGGGAGCTGTTTTTT CASSLTGSLGELFF
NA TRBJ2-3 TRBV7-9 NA TGTGCCAGCAGTTACACAGGGAGGGGGCGGACAGATACGCAGTATTTT CASSYTGRGRTDTQYF
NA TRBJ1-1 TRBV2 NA TGTGCCACTGGAGAGGACAGTATGAACACTGAAGCTTTCTTT CATGEDSMNTEAFF
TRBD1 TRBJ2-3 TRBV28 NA TGTGCCAGCAGCCAAATCGGACAGGGGGCGCCAGATACGCAGTATTTT CASSQIGQGAPDTQYF